This T cell receptor (beta chain) stems from a study of shared clonotypes between healthy human individuals. Naive CD8 cells comprised CD45RO-negative, CCR7-positively selected cells, excluding terminally differentiated effector memory CD45RA+ cells. Libraries were prepared by immunoSEQ multiplex PCR; TCRdb keeps only in-frame clonotypes and omits some of them. This sample has around 2,000,000 clones, with approximately 94% found just once. On this clone: Its antigen is unknown.

Germline CDR1 is MNHEY and CDR2 is SMNVEV (reference sequence). This CDR3 comprises 13 residues. The ends were cut back, 3 bases at V and 4 bases at J, with 7 bases in the middle. Study results and limitations: In a handful of donors, around 5% of naive CD4 clonotypes appeared in common. Non-shared clonotypes showed lower generation probabilities than clonotypes common to all four donors.

This TCR was sampled from a man younger than 30 in good health. Some clones in this sample may be carry-over from other donors' samples. The chain carries TRBV27 and TRBJ2-1, with D uncertain. Sequenced: naive CD8+ T cells from PBMCs. CDR3 sequence reads: CASSFNLYNEQFF. The CDR3 DNA reads TGTGCCAGCAGTTTTAACCTTTACAATGAGCAGTTCTTC.